This T cell receptor (beta chain) comes out of a study of blood T cell repertoires in COVID-19. In the study overall: Samples representing acute and convalescent COVID-19 were sourced from the United States, Italy and Spain.

Germline values: CDR1 SGHTA, CDR2 FQGNSA. CDR3 length: 14 amino acids. The ends lost 2 bases at V and 7 bases at J; junction bases unmatched: 5. Generated by immunoSEQ multiplex PCR, the TCRdb table keeps only in-frame clones and is missing some. The sample lists 40,000 to 45,000 clones; around 89% were seen once. The receptor comes from a human donor in a cohort sampled during active COVID-19. Specimen: peripheral blood. The V gene is TRBV7-2, the J gene TRBJ1-5; the match to TRBD1 covers 7 bases. The CDR3 DNA is TGTGCCAGCAGCTTAAGAGGGGGCGAACAGCCCCAGCATTTT. Amino acids: CASSLRGGEQPQHF.